This TCR beta chain comes out of a study of cytomegalovirus exposure and HLA in healthy donors. Study conclusions and caveats: A highly shared variant cluster was judged a likely technical artifact.

The V gene's germline CDR1 is SGHRS and CDR2 YFSETQ. The CDR3 has 15 amino acids. The V end was cut by 4 bases, the J end by 4 bases, with 14 bases between. Primers included in the PCR were 60 Vbeta and 13 Jbeta primers. Here immunoSEQ multiplex PCR was the method, and the copy in TCRdb shows in-frame clones only, minus some. The table records 150,000 to 200,000 clones, more than 75% of them present only once. In regard to this clone: Its antigen is not known.

This clonotype originated in a woman aged 50 to 60 in good health and CMV-seronegative. The sequenced material came from PBMCs. V gene TRBV5-1 combines with J gene TRBJ2-2; D may be TRBD2 (6 bases). In DNA form, the CDR3 reads TGCGCCAGCAGCACCCGAAGGGGAGGCACCGGGGAGCTGTTTTTT. Its translation is CASSTRRGGTGELFF.